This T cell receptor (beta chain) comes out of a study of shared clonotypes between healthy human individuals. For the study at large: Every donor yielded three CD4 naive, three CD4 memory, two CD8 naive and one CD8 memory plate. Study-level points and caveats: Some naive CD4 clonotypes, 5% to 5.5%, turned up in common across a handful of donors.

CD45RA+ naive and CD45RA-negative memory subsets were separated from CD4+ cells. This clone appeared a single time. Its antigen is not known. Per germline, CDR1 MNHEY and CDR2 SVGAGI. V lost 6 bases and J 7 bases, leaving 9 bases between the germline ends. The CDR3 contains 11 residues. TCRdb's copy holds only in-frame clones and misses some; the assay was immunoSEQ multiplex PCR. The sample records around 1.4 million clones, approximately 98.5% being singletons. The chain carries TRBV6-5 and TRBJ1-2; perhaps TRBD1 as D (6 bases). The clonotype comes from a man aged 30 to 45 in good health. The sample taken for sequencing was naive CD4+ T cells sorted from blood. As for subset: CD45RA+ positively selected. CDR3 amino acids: CASRQGGGYTF. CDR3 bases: TGTGCCAGCAGACAGGGAGGTGGCTACACCTTC.